The entry that follows covers one TCR beta chain sequence. Its antigen remains unidentified. Germline CDR1 SGHRS, CDR2 YFSETQ. The V gene lost 3 bases and the J gene lost 6 bases, with 18 bases spanning the gap. This CDR3 spans 15 amino acids. The data were obtained in a study of T cell responses to AZD1222 COVID-19 vaccine. Study-level results: Spike-wide coverage was observed for vaccine-associated CD4 TCRs, with dominant responses at 160-218 and 743-854. Repertoire sampling happened only post peak T cell response. Elevations in Spike-specific TCR breadth and depth followed administration of two AZD1222 doses.

Libraries were prepared by immunoSEQ multiplex PCR; TCRdb keeps only in-frame clonotypes and omits some of them. The sample lists 150,000 or so clones; around 90% were seen once. The receptor was isolated from an adult in good health. The chain joins TRBV5-1 to TRBJ1-2; D not resolved. Sample: peripheral blood, taken on day 0 of AZD1222 vaccination. CDR3 residues: CASSSFAPETDGYTF. The CDR3 region has the DNA TGCGCCAGCAGCTCGTTCGCCCCGGAGACGGATGGCTACACCTTC.